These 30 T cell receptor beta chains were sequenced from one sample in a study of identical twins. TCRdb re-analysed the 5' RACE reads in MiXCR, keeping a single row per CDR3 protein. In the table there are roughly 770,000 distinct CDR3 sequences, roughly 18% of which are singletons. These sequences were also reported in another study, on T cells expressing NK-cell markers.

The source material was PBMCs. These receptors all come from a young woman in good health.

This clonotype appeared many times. The CDR3 is CASSRSGGVLEAFF. The DNA of the CDR3 is TGTGCCAGCAGCCGTTCAGGGGGCGTCCTCGAAGCTTTCTTT. The genes are TRBV7-9 and TRBJ1-1, with 8 positions matching TRBD1. V lost 5 bases, J lost 8 bases, and 10 bases stayed unmatched. The CDR3 extends over 14 amino acids. Germline CDR1 and CDR2: SEHNR and FQNEAQ (reference sequence).

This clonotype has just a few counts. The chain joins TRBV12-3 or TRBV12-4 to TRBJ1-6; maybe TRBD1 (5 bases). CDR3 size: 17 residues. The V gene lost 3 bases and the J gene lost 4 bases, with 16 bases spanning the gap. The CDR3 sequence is CASSFTGTPEYNSPLHF. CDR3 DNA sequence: TGTGCCAGCAGTTTCACCGGGACGCCGGAGTATAATTCACCCCTCCACTTT.

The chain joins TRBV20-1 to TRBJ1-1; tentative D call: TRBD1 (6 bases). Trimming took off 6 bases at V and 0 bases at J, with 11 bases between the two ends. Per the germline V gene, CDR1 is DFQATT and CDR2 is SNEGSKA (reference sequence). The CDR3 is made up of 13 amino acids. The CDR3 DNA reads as TGCAGTGCGTGGGACACCCTGAACACTGAAGCTTTCTTT. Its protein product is CSAWDTLNTEAFF.

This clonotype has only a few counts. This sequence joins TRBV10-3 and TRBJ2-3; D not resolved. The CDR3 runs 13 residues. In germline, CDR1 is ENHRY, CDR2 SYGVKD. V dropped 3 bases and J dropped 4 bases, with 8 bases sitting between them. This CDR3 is CAISEPKSDTQYF. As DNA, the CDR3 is TGTGCCATCAGTGAACCCAAATCAGATACGCAGTATTTT.

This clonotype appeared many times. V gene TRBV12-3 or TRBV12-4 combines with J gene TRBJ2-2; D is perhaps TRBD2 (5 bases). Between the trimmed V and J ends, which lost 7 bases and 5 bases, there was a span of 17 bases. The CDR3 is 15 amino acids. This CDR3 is CASTRGEGRTGELFF. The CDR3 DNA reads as TGTGCCAGCACACGGGGAGAAGGGCGGACCGGGGAGCTGTTTTTT.

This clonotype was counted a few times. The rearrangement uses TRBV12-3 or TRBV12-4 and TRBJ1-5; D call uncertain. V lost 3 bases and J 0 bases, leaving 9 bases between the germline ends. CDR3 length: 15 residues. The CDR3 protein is CASSFRAGSNQPQHF. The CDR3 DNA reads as TGTGCCAGCAGTTTTCGGGCCGGTAGCAATCAGCCCCAGCATTTT.

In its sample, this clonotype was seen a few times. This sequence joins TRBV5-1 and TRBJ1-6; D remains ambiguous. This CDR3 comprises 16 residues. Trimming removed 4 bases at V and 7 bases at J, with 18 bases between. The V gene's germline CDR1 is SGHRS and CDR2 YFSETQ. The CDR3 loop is CASSHDPDGVNSPLHF. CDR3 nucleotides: TGCGCCAGCAGCCATGACCCCGACGGGGTAAATTCACCCCTCCACTTT.

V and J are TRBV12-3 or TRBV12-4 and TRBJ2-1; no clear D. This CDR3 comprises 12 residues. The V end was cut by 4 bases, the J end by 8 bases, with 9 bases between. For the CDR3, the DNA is TGTGCCAGCAGTTGGGTGGAGCATGAGCAGTTCTTC. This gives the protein CASSWVEHEQFF.

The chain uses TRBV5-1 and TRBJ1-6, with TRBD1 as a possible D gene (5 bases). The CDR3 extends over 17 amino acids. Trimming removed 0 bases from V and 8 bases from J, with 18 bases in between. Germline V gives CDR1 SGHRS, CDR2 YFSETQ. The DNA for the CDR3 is TGCGCCAGCAGCTTGGACCCATCGGCAGGGAGGTATTCACCCCTCCACTTT. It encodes CASSLDPSAGRYSPLHF.

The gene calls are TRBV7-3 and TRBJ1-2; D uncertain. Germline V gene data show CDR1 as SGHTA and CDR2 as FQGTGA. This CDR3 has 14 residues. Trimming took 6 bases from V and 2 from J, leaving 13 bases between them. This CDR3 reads CASSRIPGNYGYTF. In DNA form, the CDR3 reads TGTGCCAGCAGTCGCATACCGGGAAACTATGGCTACACCTTC.

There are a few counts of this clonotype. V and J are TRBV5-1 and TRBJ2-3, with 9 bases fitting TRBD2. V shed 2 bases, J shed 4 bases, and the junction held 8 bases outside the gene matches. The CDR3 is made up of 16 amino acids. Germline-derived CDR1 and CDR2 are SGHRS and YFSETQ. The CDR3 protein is CASSFQGLAGPDTQYF. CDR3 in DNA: TGCGCCAGCAGCTTTCAGGGACTAGCTGGTCCAGATACGCAGTATTTT.

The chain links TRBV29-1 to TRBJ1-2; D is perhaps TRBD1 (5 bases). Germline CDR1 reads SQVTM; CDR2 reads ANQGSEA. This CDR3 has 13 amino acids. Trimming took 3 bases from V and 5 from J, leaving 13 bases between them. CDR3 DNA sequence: TGCAGCGTTGAGGGGTGGGGGTTGTATGGCTACACCTTC. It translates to CSVEGWGLYGYTF. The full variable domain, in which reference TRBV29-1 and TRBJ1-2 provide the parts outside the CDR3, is SAVISQKPSRDICQRGTSLTIQCQVDSQVTMMFWYRQQPGQSLTLIATANQGSEATYESGFVIDKFPISRPNLTFSTLTVSNMSPEDSSIYLCSVEGWGLYGYTFGSGTRLTVV.

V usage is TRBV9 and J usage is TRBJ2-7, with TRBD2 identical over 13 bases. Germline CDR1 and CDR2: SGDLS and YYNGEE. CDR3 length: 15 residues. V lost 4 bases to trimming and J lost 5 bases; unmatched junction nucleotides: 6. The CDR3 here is CASSIGTSGNHEQYF. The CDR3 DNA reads TGTGCCAGCAGCATTGGGACTAGCGGGAACCACGAGCAGTACTTC.

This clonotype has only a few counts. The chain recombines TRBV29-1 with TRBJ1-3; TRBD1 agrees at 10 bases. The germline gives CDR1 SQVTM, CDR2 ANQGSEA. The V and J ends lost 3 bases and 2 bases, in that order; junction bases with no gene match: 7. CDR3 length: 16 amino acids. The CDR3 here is CSVEEDRGPPGNTIYF. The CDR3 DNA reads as TGCAGCGTTGAGGAAGACAGGGGGCCGCCTGGAAACACCATATATTTT.

The CDR3 DNA reads as TGTGCCAGCTCACCAGGACGGGACTACGAGCAGTACTTC. Translating it yields CASSPGRDYEQYF. V is TRBV18 and J is TRBJ2-7, with D perhaps TRBD2 (5 bases). CDR3 size: 13 residues. Trimming removed 2 bases from V and 3 bases from J, with 8 bases in between. CDR1 is KGHSH, CDR2 LQKENI, per germline.

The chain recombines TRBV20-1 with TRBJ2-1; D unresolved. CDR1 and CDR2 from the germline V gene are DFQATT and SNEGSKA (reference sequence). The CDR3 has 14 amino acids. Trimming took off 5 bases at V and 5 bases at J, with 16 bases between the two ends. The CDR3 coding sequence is TGCAGTGCTCCACCCCCGGTTCGGCACAATGAGCAGTTCTTC. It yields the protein CSAPPPVRHNEQFF.

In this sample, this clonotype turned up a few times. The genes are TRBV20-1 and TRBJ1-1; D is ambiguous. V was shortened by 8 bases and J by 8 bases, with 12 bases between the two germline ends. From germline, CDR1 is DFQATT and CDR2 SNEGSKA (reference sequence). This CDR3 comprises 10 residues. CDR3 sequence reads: CSTTAGEAFF. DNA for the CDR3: TGCAGTACCACCGCGGGGGAAGCTTTCTTT.

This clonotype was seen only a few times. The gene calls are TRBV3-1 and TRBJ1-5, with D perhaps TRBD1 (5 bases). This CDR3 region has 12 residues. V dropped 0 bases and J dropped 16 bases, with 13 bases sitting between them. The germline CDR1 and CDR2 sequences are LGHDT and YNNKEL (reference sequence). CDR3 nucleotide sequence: TGTGCCAGCAGCCAAGATAGGGGACCCAGACATTTT. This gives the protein CASSQDRGPRHF.

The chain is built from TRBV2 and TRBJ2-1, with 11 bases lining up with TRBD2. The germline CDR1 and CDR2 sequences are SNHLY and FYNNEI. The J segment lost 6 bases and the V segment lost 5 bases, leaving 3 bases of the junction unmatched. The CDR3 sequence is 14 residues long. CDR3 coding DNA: TGTGCCAGCAGTAAGACTAGCGGGATCAATGAGCAGTTCTTC. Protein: CASSKTSGINEQFF.

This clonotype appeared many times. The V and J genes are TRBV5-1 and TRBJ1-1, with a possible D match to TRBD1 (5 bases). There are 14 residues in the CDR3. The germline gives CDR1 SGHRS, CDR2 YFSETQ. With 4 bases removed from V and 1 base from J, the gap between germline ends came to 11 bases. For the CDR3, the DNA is TGCGCCAGCAGCGGCCCAGGGTCGAACACTGAAGCTTTCTTT. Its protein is CASSGPGSNTEAFF.

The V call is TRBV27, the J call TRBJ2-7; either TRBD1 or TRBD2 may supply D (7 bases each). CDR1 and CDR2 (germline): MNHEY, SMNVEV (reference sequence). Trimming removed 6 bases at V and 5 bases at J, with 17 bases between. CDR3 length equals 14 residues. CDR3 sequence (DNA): TGTGCCAGCAGGCAGACAGGGAGGGTCCACGAGCAGTACTTC. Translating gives CASRQTGRVHEQYF.

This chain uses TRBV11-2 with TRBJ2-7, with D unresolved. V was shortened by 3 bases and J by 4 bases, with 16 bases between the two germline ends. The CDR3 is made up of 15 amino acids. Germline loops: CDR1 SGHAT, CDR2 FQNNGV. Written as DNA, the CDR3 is TGTGCCAGCAGCTTGAGTGCTTCAGAACGGTACGAGCAGTACTTC. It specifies CASSLSASERYEQYF. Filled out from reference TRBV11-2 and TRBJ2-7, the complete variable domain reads EAGVAQSPRYKIIEKRQSVAFWCNPISGHATLYWYQQILGQGPKLLIQFQNNGVVDDSQLPKDRFSAERLKGVDSTLKIQPAKLEDSAVYLCASSLSASERYEQYFGPGTRLTVT.

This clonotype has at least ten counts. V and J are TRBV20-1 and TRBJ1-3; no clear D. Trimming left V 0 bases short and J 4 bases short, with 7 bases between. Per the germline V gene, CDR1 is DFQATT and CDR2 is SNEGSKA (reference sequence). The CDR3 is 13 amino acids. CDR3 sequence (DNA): TGCAGTGCTAGAGATCTGGACGGAAACACCATATATTTT. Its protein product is CSARDLDGNTIYF.

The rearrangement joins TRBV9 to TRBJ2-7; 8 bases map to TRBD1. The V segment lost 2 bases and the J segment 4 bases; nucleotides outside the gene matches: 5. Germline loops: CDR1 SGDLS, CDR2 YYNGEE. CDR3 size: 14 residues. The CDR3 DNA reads TGTGCCAGCAGCGTCACCACAGGGGGTTACGAGCAGTACTTC. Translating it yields CASSVTTGGYEQYF.

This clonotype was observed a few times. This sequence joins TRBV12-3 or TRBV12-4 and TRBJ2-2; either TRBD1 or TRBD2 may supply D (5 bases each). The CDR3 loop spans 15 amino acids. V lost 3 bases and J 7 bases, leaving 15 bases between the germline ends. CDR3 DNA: TGTGCCAGCAGTTTCTCCCCAGGGACGGGCGGGGAGCTGTTTTTT. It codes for CASSFSPGTGGELFF.

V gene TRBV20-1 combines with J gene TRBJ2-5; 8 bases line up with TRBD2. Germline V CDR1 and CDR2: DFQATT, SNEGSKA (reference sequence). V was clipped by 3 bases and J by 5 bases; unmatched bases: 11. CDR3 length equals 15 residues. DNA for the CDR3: TGCAGTGCTAGCGATACTAGCGGCACCGGGGAGACCCAGTACTTC. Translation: CSASDTSGTGETQYF.

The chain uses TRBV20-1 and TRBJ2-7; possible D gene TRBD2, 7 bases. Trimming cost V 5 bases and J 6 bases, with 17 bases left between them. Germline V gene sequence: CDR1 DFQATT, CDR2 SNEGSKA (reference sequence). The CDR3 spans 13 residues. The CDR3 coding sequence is TGCAGTGCTCGCCCGTCGGGGGGCGGCGAGCAGTACTTC. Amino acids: CSARPSGGGEQYF.

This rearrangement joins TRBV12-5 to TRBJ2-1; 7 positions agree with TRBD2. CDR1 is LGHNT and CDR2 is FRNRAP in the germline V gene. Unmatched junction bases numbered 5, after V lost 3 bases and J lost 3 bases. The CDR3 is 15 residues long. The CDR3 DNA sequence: TGTGCTAGTGGTTTCGGGGGGATAGTCTACAATGAGCAGTTCTTC. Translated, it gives CASGFGGIVYNEQFF.

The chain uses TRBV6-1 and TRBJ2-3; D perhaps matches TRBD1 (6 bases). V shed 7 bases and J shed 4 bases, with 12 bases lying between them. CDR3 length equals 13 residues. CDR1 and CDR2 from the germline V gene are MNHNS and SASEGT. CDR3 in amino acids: CASTRPGADTQYF. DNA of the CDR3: TGTGCCAGCACGCGCCCAGGGGCAGATACGCAGTATTTT.

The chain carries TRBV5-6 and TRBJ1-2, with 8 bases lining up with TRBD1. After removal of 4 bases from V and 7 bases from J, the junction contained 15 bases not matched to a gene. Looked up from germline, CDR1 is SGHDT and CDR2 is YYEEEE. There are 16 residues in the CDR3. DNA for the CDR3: TGTGCCAGCAGCCCCACCCCAGGGGGCCGTCTGGGTGGCTACACCTTC. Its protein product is CASSPTPGGRLGGYTF.